A selection of T cell receptor beta chains follows, all from one sample in a study of T cell repertoires in cytomegalovirus infection. The antigens of these receptors remain unknown. TCRdb processed the reads anew with MiXCR; each CDR3 protein has one entry. The sample yields about 570,000 distinct CDR3 sequences, 35% to 50% seen once. The specimen comprised cultured PBMCs, sampled from culture after CMV antigen stimulation. Receptors were obtained from a human donor in good health (CMV status not recorded). Some clones in this sample may be carry-over from other donors' samples. CDR3s include the opening cysteine and the closing phenylalanine or tryptophan. The D gene is left open where the match is weak.

v_call: TRBV6-1
d_call: TRBD1
j_call: TRBJ2-7
cdr3_aa: CASRARTGGYEQYF

v_call: TRBV7-2
d_call: TRBD2
j_call: TRBJ2-7
cdr3_aa: CASSPGGSYEQSF

v_call: TRBV4-2
d_call: TRBD1
j_call: TRBJ1-6
cdr3_aa: CASSQADRVYSPLHF

v_call: TRBV7-9
d_call: NA
j_call: TRBJ2-6
cdr3_aa: CASSPRSVNSGANVLTF

v_call: TRBV7-4
d_call: TRBD1
j_call: TRBJ1-4
cdr3_aa: CASSSQGGWVEKLFF

v_call: TRBV29-1
d_call: NA
j_call: TRBJ2-3
cdr3_aa: CSVASGPSSTDTQYF

v_call: TRBV23-1
d_call: NA
j_call: TRBJ1-2
cdr3_aa: CASSQSGHPWGYTF

v_call: TRBV2
d_call: NA
j_call: TRBJ1-6
cdr3_aa: CASTGGGSPLHF

v_call: TRBV12-3/TRBV12-4
d_call: NA
j_call: TRBJ2-3
cdr3_aa: CASSRGRDTDTQYF

v_call: TRBV7-9
d_call: NA
j_call: TRBJ1-2
cdr3_aa: CASSLPDGWGYTF

v_call: TRBV6-2/TRBV6-3
d_call: NA
j_call: TRBJ2-1
cdr3_aa: CASSYRDSDIYNEQFF

v_call: TRBV28
d_call: NA
j_call: TRBJ1-2
cdr3_aa: CASRNIGDGIYGYTF

v_call: TRBV6-6
d_call: NA
j_call: TRBJ2-4
cdr3_aa: CASNPRRTSLAKNIQYF

v_call: TRBV19
d_call: NA
j_call: TRBJ2-1
cdr3_aa: CASNAGLSYNEQFF

v_call: TRBV7-9
d_call: TRBD1
j_call: TRBJ2-2
cdr3_aa: CASSITTGITGELFF